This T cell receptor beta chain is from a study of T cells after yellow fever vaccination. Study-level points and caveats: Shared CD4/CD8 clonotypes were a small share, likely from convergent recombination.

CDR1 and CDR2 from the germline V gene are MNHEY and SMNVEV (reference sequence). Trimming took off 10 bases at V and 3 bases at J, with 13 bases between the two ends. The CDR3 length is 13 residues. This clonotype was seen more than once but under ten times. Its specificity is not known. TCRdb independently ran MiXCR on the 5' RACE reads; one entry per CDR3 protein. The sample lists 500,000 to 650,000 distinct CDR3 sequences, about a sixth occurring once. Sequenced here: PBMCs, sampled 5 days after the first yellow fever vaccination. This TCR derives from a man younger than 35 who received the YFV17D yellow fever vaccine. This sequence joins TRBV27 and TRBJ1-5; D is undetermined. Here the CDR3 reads CANKLKHNQPQHF. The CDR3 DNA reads TGTGCCAACAAGCTGAAGCACAATCAGCCCCAGCATTTT.